The next 21 T cell receptor beta chains were all read from a single sample in a study of blood T cell repertoires in COVID-19. Sequencing used immunoSEQ multiplex PCR; TCRdb keeps in-frame clones, though not all of them. Of 150,000 to 200,000 clones in the sample, roughly nine tenths were seen once. Source material: PBMCs or T cells enriched from blood (not recorded which). The origin of the receptors is a human donor with acute COVID-19. The donor label of this sample is uncertain.

The rearrangement links TRBV3-1 (or the pseudogene TRBV3-2) to TRBJ2-3; TRBD2 matches 7 bases. Looked up from germline, CDR1 is LGHDT and CDR2 is YNNKEL (reference sequence). V lost 4 bases, J lost 6 bases, and 13 bases stayed unmatched. The CDR3 has 16 amino acids. The CDR3: CASSPIGGGLYDTQYF. Here the CDR3 DNA reads TGTGCCAGCAGCCCGATCGGCGGGGGACTTTACGATACGCAGTATTTT.

The CDR3 is CASSQTLYEQYF. CDR3 nucleotide sequence: TGTGCCAGCAGTCAGACTCTATACGAGCAGTACTTC. The genes are TRBV6-1 and TRBJ2-7, with D hard to call. Germline V gives CDR1 MNHNS, CDR2 SASEGT. The V and J ends lost 5 bases and 4 bases respectively, with 9 bases between them. This CDR3 is 12 amino acids long.

The V gene is TRBV19, the J gene TRBJ1-5; tentative D call: TRBD1 (5 bases). CDR3 length equals 14 residues. V was clipped by 3 bases and J by 4 bases, with 10 bases between them. The germline gives CDR1 LNHDA, CDR2 SQIVND (reference sequence). The DNA of the CDR3 is TGTGCCAGTAGTATTGGGGGGAATAATCAGCCCCAGCATTTT. It yields the protein CASSIGGNNQPQHF. The full variable domain, in which reference TRBV19 and TRBJ1-5 provide the parts outside the CDR3, is DGGITQSPKYLFRKEGQNVTLSCEQNLNHDAMYWYRQDPGQGLRLIYYSQIVNDFQKGDIAEGYSVSREKKESFPLTVTSAQKNPTAFYLCASSIGGNNQPQHFGDGTRLSIL.

CDR3 DNA sequence: TGCGCCAGCAGCCCTAAAGAGCGGACAGGGATCGACGAGCAGTACTTC. It specifies CASSPKERTGIDEQYF. The chain is built from TRBV4-1 and TRBJ2-7, with 8 bases identical to TRBD1. V dropped 4 bases and J dropped 5; count of bases not matched to a gene: 13. The germline CDR1 and CDR2 sequences are MGHRA and YSYEKL. The CDR3 has 16 amino acids.

This rearrangement joins TRBV21-1 to TRBJ1-1; TRBD1, the D gene given by the table, was not confirmed from the DNA. TRBV21-1 is a pseudogene locus. The CDR3 has 16 amino acids. The CDR3 protein is CASSNDYRVGGTEAFF. Here the CDR3 DNA reads TGTGCCAGCAGCAATGACTACAGGGTAGGGGGAACTGAAGCTTTCTTT.

The chain combines TRBV18 with TRBJ2-7; perhaps TRBD2 as D (6 bases). The germline CDR1 and CDR2 sequences are KGHSH and LQKENI. V dropped 6 bases and J dropped 8 bases, with 20 bases sitting between them. This CDR3 is 14 amino acids long. CDR3 residues: CASSGGSNDIQQYF. CDR3 nucleotide sequence: TGTGCCAGCTCGGGAGGATCTAACGACATTCAGCAGTACTTC.

The chain is built from TRBV11-1 and TRBJ2-3; D unclear. V lost 6 bases and J lost 5, with 9 bases in between. The length of the CDR3 is 12 residues. Germline CDR1 and CDR2: SGHAT and FQDESV (reference sequence). CDR3 amino acids: CASSFLLDTQYF. CDR3 sequence (DNA): TGTGCCAGCAGTTTCCTATTAGATACGCAGTATTTT.

V usage is TRBV11-2 and J usage is TRBJ2-2, with 8 bases identical to TRBD2. Germline trimming cut 1 base from V and 0 bases from J; bases unmatched to any gene: 4. Germline loops: CDR1 SGHAT, CDR2 FQNNGV. The CDR3 covers 17 residues. The CDR3 DNA follows: TGTGCCAGCAGCTTAGGCCTAGCGGGCACGAACACCGGGGAGCTGTTTTTT. It specifies CASSLGLAGTNTGELFF.

This clone has a handful of counts. The J gene is TRBJ2-7, the V gene TRBV20-1; D unresolved. Per the germline V gene, CDR1 is DFQATT and CDR2 is SNEGSKA (reference sequence). The ends were cut back, 3 bases at V and 2 bases at J, with 14 bases in the middle. The length of the CDR3 is 14 residues. CDR3 sequence: CSASGPKYPYEQYF. The CDR3, as DNA: TGCAGTGCTAGTGGGCCGAAATACCCCTACGAGCAGTACTTC.

CDR3 sequence (DNA): TGTGCCAGCAGCGTAGATGCCCGGGTCGCAGATACGCAGTATTTT. Residues: CASSVDARVADTQYF. The V gene is TRBV9, the J gene TRBJ2-3, with D uncertain. The V gene's germline CDR1 is SGDLS and CDR2 YYNGEE. This CDR3 has 15 amino acids. The V and J ends lost 0 bases and 4 bases respectively, with 12 bases between them. The whole variable domain, filled in from reference TRBV9 and TRBJ2-3, reads DSGVTQTPKHLITATGQRVTLRCSPRSGDLSVYWYQQSLDQGLQFLIQYYNGEERAKGNILERFSAQQFPDLHSELNLSSLELGDSALYFCASSVDARVADTQYFGPGTRLTVL.

This chain links TRBV4-1 with TRBJ2-1, with 9 bases aligning to TRBD2. CDR1 MGHRA and CDR2 YSYEKL come from the germline V gene. The V segment lost 1 base and the J segment 0 bases; nucleotides outside the gene matches: 7. This CDR3 has 18 amino acids. The CDR3 spells CASSQGRLAAISYNEQFF. The CDR3 DNA reads as TGCGCCAGCAGCCAAGGCCGACTAGCGGCCATCTCCTACAATGAGCAGTTCTTC.

The V call is TRBV9, the J call TRBJ2-1, with D perhaps TRBD1 (5 bases). Trimming removed 3 bases at V and 9 bases at J, with 22 bases between. There are 16 residues in the CDR3. From germline, CDR1 is SGDLS and CDR2 YYNGEE. CDR3 in amino acids: CASSELQGRPSSEQFF. The CDR3 DNA sequence: TGTGCCAGCAGCGAACTTCAGGGAAGGCCCTCGAGTGAGCAGTTCTTC.

The V call is TRBV6-5, the J call TRBJ2-7; D gene unclear. The CDR3 is 14 residues long. CDR1 is MNHEY, CDR2 SVGAGI, per germline. Deletions cut 0 bases from V and 0 bases from J, with 6 bases between. The CDR3 protein is CASSYSRSSYEQYF. The CDR3 DNA sequence: TGTGCCAGCAGTTACTCACGTAGCTCCTACGAGCAGTACTTC.

The V gene is TRBV5-6, the J gene TRBJ2-1, with D maybe TRBD1 (5 bases). V was shortened by 0 bases and J by 0 bases, with 7 bases between the two germline ends. The germline gives CDR1 SGHDT, CDR2 YYEEEE. CDR3 length: 15 residues. CDR3 nucleotide sequence: TGTGCCAGCAGCTTGGGACAGAGCTCCTACAATGAGCAGTTCTTC. This gives the protein CASSLGQSSYNEQFF.

V gene TRBV7-2 combines with J gene TRBJ2-5; possibly TRBD2 for D (5 bases). Deletions cut 3 bases from V and 3 bases from J, with 8 bases between. CDR3 length equals 13 residues. Per germline, CDR1 SGHTA and CDR2 FQGNSA. This CDR3 is CASSLAREETQYF. For the CDR3, the DNA is TGTGCCAGCAGCTTGGCGAGGGAAGAGACCCAGTACTTC.

This clone has just one count. The gene calls are TRBV12-3 or TRBV12-4 and TRBJ1-2, with D possibly being TRBD1 (5 bases). V dropped 2 bases and J dropped 8 bases, with 9 bases sitting between them. This CDR3 has 12 amino acids. In DNA form, the CDR3 reads TGTGCCAGCAGTTTATGGGGCTCGGGCTACACCTTC. Encoded protein: CASSLWGSGYTF.

The chain couples TRBV19 to TRBJ2-2; 8 bases align to TRBD1. The trim removed 3 bases at V and 7 bases at J, leaving 10 bases unmatched. CDR1 is LNHDA, CDR2 SQIVND, per germline (reference sequence). This CDR3 is built from 16 residues. Here the CDR3 reads CASSMSGTGLDGELFF. The CDR3 nucleotides read TGTGCCAGTAGTATGTCCGGGACAGGTTTGGACGGGGAGCTGTTTTTT.

The V gene is TRBV9, the J gene TRBJ1-2; TRBD1 is a possible D gene (5 bases). Germline values: CDR1 SGDLS, CDR2 YYNGEE. The CDR3 contains 15 residues. V shed 2 bases and J shed 4 bases, with 15 bases lying between them. The CDR3 nucleotides are TGTGCCAGCAGCGTTCTCCTCGGGGGGAGCTATGGCTACACCTTC. Translation gives CASSVLLGGSYGYTF.

J is TRBJ1-5 and V is TRBV5-6, with D maybe TRBD1 (6 bases). Germline CDR1 is SGHDT and CDR2 is YYEEEE. V shed 3 bases and J shed 3 bases, with 10 bases lying between them. The CDR3 consists of 14 residues. The CDR3 region is CASSYWTDNQPQHF. The CDR3 DNA reads TGTGCCAGCAGCTACTGGACAGACAATCAGCCCCAGCATTTT.

V and J are TRBV3-1 (or the pseudogene TRBV3-2) and TRBJ2-5; 7 bases line up with TRBD2. CDR1 and CDR2 (germline): LGHDT, YNNKEL (reference sequence). V gave up 5 bases and J gave up 7 bases; unmatched junction bases: 10. This CDR3 region has 14 residues. The CDR3 nucleotides read TGTGCCAGCAGCTTCCAGGAGGGCGGGGGGACCCAGTACTTC. Translated, it gives CASSFQEGGGTQYF.

In its sample, this clone was seen a few times. CDR3 protein: CASMGDSLNQPQHF. The CDR3 nucleotides are TGTGCCAGCATGGGGGACAGCCTCAATCAGCCCCAGCATTTT. This chain connects TRBV2 to TRBJ1-5, with TRBD1 matching over 7 bases. With V trimmed by 7 bases and J by 3 bases, 6 bases remained unmatched. The CDR3 is made up of 14 amino acids. Germline V lookup: CDR1 SNHLY, CDR2 FYNNEI.